This note documents a single TCR beta chain sequence. As yet, its antigen is unknown. The PCR contained 60 Vbeta and 13 Jbeta primers. Using immunoSEQ multiplex PCR, the repertoire was profiled, and TCRdb retains in-frame clones only, with some absent. The table counts 30,000 to 40,000 clones; 8.9% lies in the top ten. The sample is drawn from a study of cytomegalovirus exposure and HLA in healthy donors. Study-level information: A data release that came early held roughly 85 million unique TCRs from HLA-typed donors.

Germline trimming cut 6 bases from V and 2 bases from J; bases unmatched to any gene: 12. The CDR3 loop spans 16 amino acids. The germline CDR1 and CDR2 sequences are SGHNT and YENEEA. Whole-study results and caveats: A reported reduction in N-insertions relative to the roughly 700-donor mean was seen in an Asian-associated ancestry cluster in a later analysis.

Sequences were obtained from PBMCs. The rearrangement uses TRBV11-3 and TRBJ1-1, with 7 bases matching TRBD1. This sequence was found in a man aged 35-49 years in good health and CMV-seropositive. CDR3 DNA: TGTGCCAGCAGGCCAGGGGGGACGACGGTTAACACTGAAGCTTTCTTT. Its protein product is CASRPGGTTVNTEAFF.